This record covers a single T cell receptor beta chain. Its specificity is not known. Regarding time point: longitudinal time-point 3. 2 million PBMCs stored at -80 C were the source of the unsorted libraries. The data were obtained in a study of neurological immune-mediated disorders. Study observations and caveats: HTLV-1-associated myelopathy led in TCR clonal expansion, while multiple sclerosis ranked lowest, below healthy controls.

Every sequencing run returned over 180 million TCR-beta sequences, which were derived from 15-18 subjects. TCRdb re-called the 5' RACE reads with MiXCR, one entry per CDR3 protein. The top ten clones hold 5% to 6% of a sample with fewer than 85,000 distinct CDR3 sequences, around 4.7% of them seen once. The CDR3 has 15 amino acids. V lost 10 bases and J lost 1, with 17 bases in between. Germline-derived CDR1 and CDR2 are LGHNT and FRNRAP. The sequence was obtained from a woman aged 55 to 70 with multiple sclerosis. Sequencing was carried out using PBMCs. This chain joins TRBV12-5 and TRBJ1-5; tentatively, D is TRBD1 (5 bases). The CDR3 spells CATSWAGQSNQPQHF. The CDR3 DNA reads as TGTGCTACTTCTTGGGCGGGGCAGAGCAATCAGCCCCAGCATTTT.